The 27 T cell receptor beta chains listed next were all sequenced from one sample in a study of beta chain features in type 1 diabetes. Since all of the isolated RNA was reverse transcribed, expressed TCRB transcripts were what got sequenced. This table comes from immunoSEQ multiplex PCR, and its TCRdb copy is limited to in-frame clones, with some not included. Of under 500,000 clones listed, around 30% are singletons. Input material: naive CD4+ T cells from blood. All receptors derive from a man aged 18 to 30 in good health.

The CDR3 bases are TGTGCCTGGGGACAGGGGACAAGGGAGCAGTACTTC. Protein sequence: CAWGQGTREQYF. V and J are TRBV30 and TRBJ2-7; 9 bases map to TRBD1. Germline V gene data show CDR1 as GTSNPN and CDR2 as SVGIG (reference sequence). This CDR3 is 12 amino acids long. J lost 7 bases, V lost 5 bases, and 6 bases had no gene match.

This clone was counted between two and nine times. Here the CDR3 DNA reads TGTGCCTGGAGGAATACCGGGACAGGGGACAACCTCCAGCCCCAGCATTTT. Its translation is CAWRNTGTGDNLQPQHF. This chain connects TRBV30 to TRBJ1-5, with TRBD1 identical over 10 bases. The germline CDR1 and CDR2 sequences are GTSNPN and SVGIG (reference sequence). After removal of 3 bases from V and 7 bases from J, the junction contained 15 bases not matched to a gene. This CDR3 region has 17 residues.

CDR3 loop: CASSPVVNTEAFF. The CDR3 DNA reads as TGTGCCAGCAGTCCCGTTGTAAACACTGAAGCTTTCTTT. V and J are TRBV7-3 and TRBJ1-1; the D is unclear. Between the trimmed V and J ends, which lost 6 bases and 2 bases, there was a span of 10 bases. The germline CDR1 and CDR2 sequences are SGHTA and FQGTGA. This CDR3 comprises 13 residues.

The sample holds one count of this clone. The chain uses TRBV7-2 and TRBJ1-4; the D is unclear. Germline V CDR1 and CDR2: SGHTA, FQGNSA. The CDR3 sequence is 13 residues long. The V and J ends lost 7 bases and 8 bases respectively, with 14 bases between them. CDR3 region: CASTRGGGEKLFF. CDR3 DNA sequence: TGTGCCAGCACCAGAGGAGGTGGGGAAAAACTGTTTTTT.

A few counts support this clone. This chain uses TRBV9 with TRBJ2-1; weak D call: TRBD1 (6 bases). Germline V gene data show CDR1 as SGDLS and CDR2 as YYNGEE. The CDR3 is 12 amino acids. V shed 6 bases and J shed 7 bases, with 11 bases lying between them. The chain's CDR3 is CASNRDENEQFF. The CDR3 DNA follows: TGTGCCAGCAACAGGGATGAGAATGAGCAGTTCTTC.

The table lists this clone with a few counts. The J gene is TRBJ2-1, the V gene TRBV9; D tentatively reads TRBD1 or TRBD2 (6 bases each). The germline V gene encodes CDR1 SGDLS and CDR2 YYNGEE. Trimming removed 4 bases at V and 4 bases at J, with 15 bases between. There are 15 residues in the CDR3. This chain's CDR3 is CASSSLGAGYNEQFF. CDR3 DNA: TGTGCCAGCAGCTCCTTGGGGGCGGGGTACAATGAGCAGTTCTTC.

Only a few counts were recorded for this clone. This chain joins TRBV19 and TRBJ2-7; 10 bases line up with TRBD2. V was pared by 3 bases and J by 5 bases, with 4 bases of the junction left unmatched. This CDR3 contains 14 residues. Germline V gene lookup returns CDR1 LNHDA and CDR2 SQIVND (reference sequence). This CDR3 reads CASSIRLAGDEQYF. CDR3 coding DNA: TGTGCCAGTAGTATTCGCCTAGCGGGAGACGAGCAGTACTTC.

This clone showed up just a few times. The genes are TRBV2 and TRBJ2-3; TRBD2 might be the D (6 bases). Deletions cut 8 bases from V and 0 bases from J, with 15 bases between. Germline CDR1 and CDR2: SNHLY and FYNNEI. The CDR3 has 15 amino acids. The CDR3 spells CASSELAASTDTQYF. The CDR3 bases are TGTGCCAGCTCTGAACTAGCTGCTAGCACAGATACGCAGTATTTT. Variable domain in full (rest from reference TRBV2 and TRBJ2-3): EPEVTQTPSHQVTQMGQEVILRCVPISNHLYFYWYRQILGQKVEFLVSFYNNEISEKSEIFDDQFSVERPDGSNFTLKIRSTKLEDSAMYFCASSELAASTDTQYFGPGTRLTVL.

This clone occurred once. The chain carries TRBV30 and TRBJ2-2; TRBD2 aligns across 7 bases. The CDR3 has 15 residues. The trim removed 4 bases at V and 7 bases at J, leaving 12 bases unmatched. In germline, CDR1 is GTSNPN, CDR2 SVGIG (reference sequence). CDR3 sequence reads: CAWTTAGLADGELFF. CDR3 coding DNA: TGTGCCTGGACCACAGCGGGGTTAGCGGACGGGGAGCTGTTTTTT.

The chain has TRBV7-9 and TRBJ2-7; TRBD2 matches 7 bases. The CDR3 is 15 amino acids. CDR1 SEHNR and CDR2 FQNEAQ come from the germline V gene (reference sequence). V was clipped by 3 bases and J by 5 bases; unmatched bases: 10. CDR3 in amino acids: CASSLWRESFDEQYF. CDR3 in DNA: TGTGCCAGCAGCTTGTGGCGGGAGAGTTTCGACGAGCAGTACTTC.

The gene calls are TRBV19 and TRBJ2-5; D call uncertain. CDR1 LNHDA and CDR2 SQIVND come from the germline V gene (reference sequence). Trimming removed 1 base at V and 3 bases at J, with 6 bases between. This CDR3 is built from 13 residues. As DNA, the CDR3 is TGTGCCAGTAGTATAGGGGTCAAAGAGACCCAGTACTTC. This gives the protein CASSIGVKETQYF.

This clone turned up a few times. The chain uses TRBV9 and TRBJ2-1; D may be TRBD2 (5 bases). V was shortened by 4 bases and J by 3 bases, with 8 bases between the two germline ends. This CDR3 is built from 13 residues. Germline V lookup: CDR1 SGDLS, CDR2 YYNGEE. The CDR3, as DNA: TGTGCCAGCAGCCCCCGGGACTACAATGAGCAGTTCTTC. Its translation: CASSPRDYNEQFF.

The chain joins TRBV4-3 to TRBJ2-2, with D hard to call. CDR1 LGHNA and CDR2 YSLEER come from the germline V gene. Trimming removed 1 base from V and 0 bases from J, with 6 bases in between. The CDR3 consists of 15 residues. As DNA, the CDR3 is TGCGCCAGCAGCCAAGGACTTACGAACACCGGGGAGCTGTTTTTT. Protein: CASSQGLTNTGELFF.

The chain carries TRBV25-1 and TRBJ2-1; TRBD2 might be the D (5 bases). This CDR3 has 14 amino acids. Germline assignment: CDR1 MGHDK and CDR2 SYGVNS. Trimming took off 2 bases at V and 8 bases at J, with 13 bases between the two ends. The CDR3 coding sequence is TGTGCCAGCAGTGAAATGGGTCGGACTGATGAGCAGTTCTTC. This encodes CASSEMGRTDEQFF.

In nucleotides, the CDR3 is TGTGCCAGCAGGGGACAGTCCGCAAGTGGCTACACCTTC. Its protein is CASRGQSASGYTF. The chain joins TRBV2 to TRBJ1-2; 7 bases are shared with TRBD1. The V segment lost 6 bases and the J segment 7 bases; nucleotides outside the gene matches: 8. The CDR3 runs to 13 residues. Per the germline V gene, CDR1 is SNHLY and CDR2 is FYNNEI.

V and J are TRBV7-9 and TRBJ2-7, with D possibly TRBD1 on 6 matching bases. The CDR3 is made up of 16 amino acids. Germline values: CDR1 SEHNR, CDR2 FQNEAQ (reference sequence). Trimming left V 1 base short and J 0 bases short, with 13 bases between. CDR3 nucleotides: TGTGCCAGCAGCTTAGGATGGGGGCAGAGCTCCTACGAGCAGTACTTC. Translation: CASSLGWGQSSYEQYF.

This chain connects TRBV23-1 to TRBJ2-3; 7 bases line up with TRBD1. TRBV23-1 falls under the ORF class, with uncertain function. J lost 4 bases, V lost 6 bases, and 10 bases had no gene match. The CDR3 contains 15 residues. The CDR3 is CASRLRDSTSDTQYF. In DNA, the CDR3 is TGCGCCAGCAGACTCCGGGACAGCACTTCAGATACGCAGTATTTT.

The chain couples TRBV30 to TRBJ2-7; 11 bases map to TRBD2. The trim removed 3 bases at V and 0 bases at J, leaving 4 bases unmatched. The CDR3 loop spans 15 amino acids. The V gene's germline CDR1 is GTSNPN and CDR2 SVGIG (reference sequence). In DNA form, the CDR3 reads TGTGCCTGGAGCCAGACTAGCGGGGCCTCCTACGAGCAGTACTTC. Translated, it gives CAWSQTSGASYEQYF. Looking up the rest from reference TRBV30 and TRBJ2-7 gives the full variable domain: SQTIHQWPATLVQPVGSPLSLECTVEGTSNPNLYWYRQAAGRGLQLLFYSVGIGQISSEVPQNLSASRPQDRQFILSSKKLLLSDSGFYLCAWSQTSGASYEQYFGPGTRLTVT.

This rearrangement joins TRBV14 to TRBJ2-1, with TRBD2 matching over 10 bases. The CDR3 extends over 13 amino acids. The V gene end was trimmed by 4 bases and the J gene end by 10 bases; junction bases not matched to a gene: 4. Germline lookup yields CDR1 SGHDN and CDR2 FVKESK. The CDR3 nucleotides read TGTGCCAGCAGCCTGCGGACTAGCGGCGAGCAGTTCTTC. Its protein is CASSLRTSGEQFF.

The chain couples TRBV7-2 to TRBJ2-1; TRBD2 matches at 13 bases. Trimming at V came to 2 bases and at J to 8 bases, leaving 6 bases not matched to a gene. Germline V lookup: CDR1 SGHTA, CDR2 FQGNSA. CDR3 length equals 16 residues. Written as DNA, the CDR3 is TGTGCCAGCAGCTTAAGGACTAGCGGGGGTAGGGATGAGCAGTTCTTC. Encoded protein: CASSLRTSGGRDEQFF.

V is TRBV4-1 and J is TRBJ2-1; 10 bases map to TRBD2. Looked up from germline, CDR1 is MGHRA and CDR2 is YSYEKL. With 6 bases clipped from V and 5 bases from J, the junction kept 10 bases outside the gene matches. This CDR3 has 16 residues. The DNA of the CDR3 is TGCGCCAGCAGGACGGTTGGGCTAGCGGGGGACAATGAGCAGTTCTTC. It is translated as CASRTVGLAGDNEQFF.

This clone was seen only a few times. The V call is TRBV2, the J call TRBJ2-7, with a tentative D call TRBD1 (5 bases). V lost 6 bases and J 2 bases, leaving 11 bases between the germline ends. The CDR3 has 13 amino acids. Per the germline V gene, CDR1 is SNHLY and CDR2 is FYNNEI. The CDR3 DNA reads as TGTGCCAGCAGGGAACAGGTGACCTACGAGCAGTACTTC. It codes for CASREQVTYEQYF.

In DNA form, the CDR3 reads TGTGCCAGCACCACTTCGTCCGGGCTCGCCACCTACGAGCAGTACTTC. Translating it yields CASTTSSGLATYEQYF. J is TRBJ2-7 and V is TRBV7-8; no clear D. The CDR3 length is 16 residues. The germline V gene has CDR1 SGHVS and CDR2 FQNEAQ. The ends were cut back, 7 bases at V and 2 bases at J, with 21 bases in the middle.

This chain connects TRBV5-6 to TRBJ1-5; D uncertain. CDR3 length: 15 residues. From germline, CDR1 is SGHDT and CDR2 YYEEEE. V shed 0 bases and J shed 3 bases, with 10 bases lying between them. The CDR3 is CASSLGFQVNQPQHF. In DNA form, the CDR3 reads TGTGCCAGCAGCTTGGGGTTTCAGGTCAATCAGCCCCAGCATTTT.

This clone turned up a few times. The rearrangement uses TRBV14 and TRBJ2-5; D is perhaps TRBD1 (6 bases). The CDR3 is made up of 15 amino acids. Germline loops: CDR1 SGHDN, CDR2 FVKESK. V was cut by 4 bases and J by 4 bases, with 16 bases left in between. The DNA for the CDR3 is TGTGCCAGCAGCCCTCCGCAGGGGAGAGTAGAGACCCAGTACTTC. It is translated as CASSPPQGRVETQYF.

This rearrangement joins TRBV13 to TRBJ1-2; D remains unclear. This CDR3 is built from 13 residues. Trimming stripped 2 bases from V and 4 bases from J, with 8 bases between. Per germline, CDR1 PRHDT and CDR2 FYEKMQ (reference sequence). CDR3 loop: CASSLLSGYGYTF. CDR3 in DNA: TGTGCCAGCAGCTTATTATCCGGCTATGGCTACACCTTC.

This clone was seen more than once but under ten times. The J gene is TRBJ2-1, the V gene TRBV5-4; D remains ambiguous. The CDR3 sequence is 12 residues long. Deletions cut 1 base from V and 15 bases from J, with 14 bases between. Per the germline V gene, CDR1 is SGHNT and CDR2 is YYREEE (reference sequence). CDR3 sequence reads: CASSLRLTEVFF. For the CDR3, the DNA is TGTGCCAGCAGCTTGAGGCTAACAGAGGTGTTCTTC.